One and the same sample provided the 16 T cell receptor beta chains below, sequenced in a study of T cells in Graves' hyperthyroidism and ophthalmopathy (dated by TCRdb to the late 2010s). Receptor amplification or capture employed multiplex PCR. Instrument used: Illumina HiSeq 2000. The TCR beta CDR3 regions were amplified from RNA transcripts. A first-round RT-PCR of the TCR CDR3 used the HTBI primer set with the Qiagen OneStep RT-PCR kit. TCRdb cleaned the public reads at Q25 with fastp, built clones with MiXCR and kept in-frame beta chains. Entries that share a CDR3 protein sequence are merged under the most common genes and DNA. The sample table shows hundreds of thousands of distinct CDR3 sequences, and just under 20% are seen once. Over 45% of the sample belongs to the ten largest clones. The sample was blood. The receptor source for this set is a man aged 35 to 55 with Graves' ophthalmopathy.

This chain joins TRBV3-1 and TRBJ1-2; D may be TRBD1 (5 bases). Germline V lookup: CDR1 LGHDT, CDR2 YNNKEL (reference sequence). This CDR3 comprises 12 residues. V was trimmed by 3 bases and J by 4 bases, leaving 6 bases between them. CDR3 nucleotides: TGTGCCAGCAGCCAGGGACTCTATGGCTACACCTTC. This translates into CASSQGLYGYTF.

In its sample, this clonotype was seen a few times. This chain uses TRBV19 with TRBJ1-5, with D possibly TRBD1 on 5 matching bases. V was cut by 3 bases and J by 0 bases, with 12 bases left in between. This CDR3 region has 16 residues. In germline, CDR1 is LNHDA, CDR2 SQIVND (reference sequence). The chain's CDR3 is CASSIIRVSSNQPQHF. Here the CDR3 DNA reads TGTGCCAGTAGTATCATCAGGGTTTCTAGCAATCAGCCCCAGCATTTT.

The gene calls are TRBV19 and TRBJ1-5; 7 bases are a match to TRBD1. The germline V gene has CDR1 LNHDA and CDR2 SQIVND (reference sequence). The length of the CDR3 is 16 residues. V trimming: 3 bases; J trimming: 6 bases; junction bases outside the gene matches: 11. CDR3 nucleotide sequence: TGTGCCAGTAGTATTCTCGAAACAGGGGTGAGTCAGCCCCAGCATTTT. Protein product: CASSILETGVSQPQHF.

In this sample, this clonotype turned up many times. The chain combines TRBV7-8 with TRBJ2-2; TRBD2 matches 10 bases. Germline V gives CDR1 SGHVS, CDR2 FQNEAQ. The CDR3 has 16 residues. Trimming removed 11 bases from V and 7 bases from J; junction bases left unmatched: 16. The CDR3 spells CAGDQAGGDISGELFF. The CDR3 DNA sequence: TGTGCCGGGGACCAAGCGGGGGGGGATATCAGCGGGGAGCTGTTTTTT.

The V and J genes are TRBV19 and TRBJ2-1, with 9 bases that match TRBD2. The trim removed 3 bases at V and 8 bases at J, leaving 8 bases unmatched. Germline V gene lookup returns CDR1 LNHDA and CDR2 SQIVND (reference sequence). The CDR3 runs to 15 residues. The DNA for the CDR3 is TGTGCCAGTAGTATCGGGGCTAGCGGGGTCGATGAGCAGTTCTTC. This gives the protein CASSIGASGVDEQFF.

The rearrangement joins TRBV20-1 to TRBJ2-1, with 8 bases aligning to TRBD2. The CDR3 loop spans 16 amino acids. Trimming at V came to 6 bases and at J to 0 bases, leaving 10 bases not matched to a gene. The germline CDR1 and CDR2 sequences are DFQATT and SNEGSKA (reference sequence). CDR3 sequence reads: CSALTSGLSSYNEQFF. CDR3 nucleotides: TGCAGTGCCCTAACTAGCGGCCTAAGCTCCTACAATGAGCAGTTCTTC.

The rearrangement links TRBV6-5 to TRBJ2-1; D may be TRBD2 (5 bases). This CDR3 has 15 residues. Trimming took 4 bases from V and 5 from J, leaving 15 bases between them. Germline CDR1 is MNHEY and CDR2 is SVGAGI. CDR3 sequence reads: CASSSGRESNNEQFF. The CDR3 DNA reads TGTGCCAGCAGTTCAGGCCGGGAATCAAACAATGAGCAGTTCTTC.

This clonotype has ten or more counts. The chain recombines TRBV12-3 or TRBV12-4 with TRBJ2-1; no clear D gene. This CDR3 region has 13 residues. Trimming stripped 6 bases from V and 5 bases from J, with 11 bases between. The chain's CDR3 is CASSFGRNNEQFF. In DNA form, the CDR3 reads TGTGCCAGCAGCTTCGGCCGCAACAATGAGCAGTTCTTC.

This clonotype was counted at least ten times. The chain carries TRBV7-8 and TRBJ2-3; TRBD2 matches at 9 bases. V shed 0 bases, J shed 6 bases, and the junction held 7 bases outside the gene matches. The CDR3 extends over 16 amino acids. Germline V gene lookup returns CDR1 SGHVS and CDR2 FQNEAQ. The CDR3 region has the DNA TGTGCCAGCAGCTTAGCGCTACGCGGGGGGGCGGATACGCAGTATTTT. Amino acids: CASSLALRGGADTQYF.

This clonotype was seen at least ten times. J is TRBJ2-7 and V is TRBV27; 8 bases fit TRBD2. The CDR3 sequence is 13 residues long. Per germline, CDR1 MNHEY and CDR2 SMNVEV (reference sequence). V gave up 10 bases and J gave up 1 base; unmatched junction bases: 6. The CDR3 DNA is TGTGCCATCACTAGCGGAGCTTCCTACGAGCAGTACTTC. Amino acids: CAITSGASYEQYF.

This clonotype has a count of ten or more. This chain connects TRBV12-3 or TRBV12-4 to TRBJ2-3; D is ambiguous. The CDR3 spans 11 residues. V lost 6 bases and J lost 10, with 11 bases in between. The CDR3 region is CASSPASPQYF. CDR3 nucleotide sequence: TGTGCCAGCAGCCCTGCTTCTCCGCAGTATTTT.

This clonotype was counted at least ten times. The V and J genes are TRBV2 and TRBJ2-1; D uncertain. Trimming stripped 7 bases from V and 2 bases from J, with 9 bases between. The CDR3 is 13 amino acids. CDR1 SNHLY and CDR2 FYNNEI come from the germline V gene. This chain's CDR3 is CASTPHPYNEQFF. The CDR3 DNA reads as TGTGCCAGCACCCCCCACCCCTACAATGAGCAGTTCTTC.

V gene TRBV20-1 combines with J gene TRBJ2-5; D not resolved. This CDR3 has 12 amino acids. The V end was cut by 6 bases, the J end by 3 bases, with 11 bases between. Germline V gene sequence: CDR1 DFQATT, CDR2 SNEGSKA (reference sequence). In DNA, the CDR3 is TGCAGTGCCCGGGCCTTGGAAGAGACCCAGTACTTC. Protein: CSARALEETQYF.

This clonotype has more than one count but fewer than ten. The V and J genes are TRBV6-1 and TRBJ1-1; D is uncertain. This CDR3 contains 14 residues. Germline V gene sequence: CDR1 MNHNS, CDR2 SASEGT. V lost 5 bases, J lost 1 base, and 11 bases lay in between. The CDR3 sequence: CASSHPDTNTEAFF. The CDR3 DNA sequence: TGTGCCAGCAGTCACCCCGACACGAACACTGAAGCTTTCTTT.

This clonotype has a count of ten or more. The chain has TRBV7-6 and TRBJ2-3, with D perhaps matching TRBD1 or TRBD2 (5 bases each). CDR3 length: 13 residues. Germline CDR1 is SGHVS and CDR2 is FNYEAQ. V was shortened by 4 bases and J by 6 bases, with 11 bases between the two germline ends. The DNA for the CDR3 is TGTGCCAGCAGCTCCGATCGGGACGATACGCAGTATTTT. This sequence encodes CASSSDRDDTQYF.

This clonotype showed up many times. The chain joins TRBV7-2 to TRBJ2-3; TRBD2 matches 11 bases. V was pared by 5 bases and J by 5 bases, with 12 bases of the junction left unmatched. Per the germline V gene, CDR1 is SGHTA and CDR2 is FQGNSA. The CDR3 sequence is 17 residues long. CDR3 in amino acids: CASSRKRLAGKGDTQYF. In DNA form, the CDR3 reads TGTGCCAGCAGCCGCAAACGACTAGCGGGGAAAGGAGATACGCAGTATTTT.